Given below is one T cell receptor beta chain in context. What it binds is not known. V dropped 1 base and J dropped 6; count of bases not matched to a gene: 6. Germline CDR1 and CDR2: SEHNR and FQNEAQ (reference sequence). The CDR3 consists of 16 residues. This table comes from immunoSEQ multiplex PCR, and its TCRdb copy is limited to in-frame clones, with some not included. The sample contains around 20,000 clones, 77% of which appear only once. This entry is derived from a study of OX40 agonist ivuxolimab in advanced cancers. Across the whole study: An anti-OX40 (CD134) antibody with agonistic activity, ivuxolimab, was administered to patients. Aged 23 to 79 with a mean of approximately 57 years, they were 75% to 85% male.

Notes on the study in general: CD4+ and CD8+ blood T cells expanded clonally by week 6 at 0.1 to 3.0 mg/kg.

The sequence was collected from an adult with an advanced solid tumor such as melanoma, head and neck, liver or kidney cancer. Sequencing was performed on CD4+ or CD8+ T cells sorted from blood, taken in a trial of the OX40 agonist ivuxolimab. The chain has TRBV7-9 and TRBJ2-1; 10 nucleotides align to TRBD2. CDR3 sequence: CASSLVRLAGANEQFF. CDR3 nucleotide sequence: TGTGCCAGCAGCTTAGTTCGACTAGCGGGCGCCAATGAGCAGTTCTTC.